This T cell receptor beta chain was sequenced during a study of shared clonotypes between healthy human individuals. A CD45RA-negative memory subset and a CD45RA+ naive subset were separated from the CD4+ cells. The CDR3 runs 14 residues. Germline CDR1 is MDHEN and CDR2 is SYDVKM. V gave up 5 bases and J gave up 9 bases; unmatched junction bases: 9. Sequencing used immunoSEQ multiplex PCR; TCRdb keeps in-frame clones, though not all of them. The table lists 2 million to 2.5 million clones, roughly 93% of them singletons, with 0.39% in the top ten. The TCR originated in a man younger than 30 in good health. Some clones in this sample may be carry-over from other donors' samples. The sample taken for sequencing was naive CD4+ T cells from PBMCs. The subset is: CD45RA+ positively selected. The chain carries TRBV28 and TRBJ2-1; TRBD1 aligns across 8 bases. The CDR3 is CASSHRGQGGEQFF. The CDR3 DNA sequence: TGTGCCAGCAGTCACCGAGGACAGGGTGGTGAGCAGTTCTTC.